The T cell receptor beta chain under discussion was sequenced for a study of T-cell reconstitution after alpha-beta-depleted transplantation in children. This sample's TCRbeta library carried unique molecular identifier barcodes. TCRdb independently ran MiXCR on the PCR reads; one entry per CDR3 protein. The sample has some 500,000 distinct CDR3 sequences; around 16% are singletons. This clonotype was detected only a few times. The sequence was obtained from a human donor who donated a stem cell graft to a child with acute lymphoblastic leukemia. The source material was PBMCs from the stem cell graft donor, sampled from the stem cell graft.

In nucleotides, the CDR3 is TGTGCCACCAGCAGGGACAGGGCCGGCTATGGCTACACCTTC. Translation: CATSRDRAGYGYTF. The rearrangement uses TRBV15 and TRBJ1-2, with 8 positions matching TRBD1. This CDR3 spans 14 amino acids. Germline V gives CDR1 LNHNV, CDR2 YYDKDF (reference sequence). V dropped 3 bases and J dropped 4; count of bases not matched to a gene: 4.